This TCR beta chain was retrieved from a study of blood T cells in healthy people across ages. Combining a sample-barcoded 5' primer with a J-beta primer mix, a second PCR ran for roughly 6 to 11 cycles. TCRdb itself ran the 5' RACE reads through MiXCR, one entry per CDR3 protein. Altogether about 400,000 distinct CDR3 sequences are present, 50% to 60% being singletons, with the ten largest covering under 60%. Germline CDR1 is DFQATT and CDR2 is SNEGSKA (reference sequence). V lost 5 bases to trimming and J lost 3 bases; unmatched junction nucleotides: 8. This CDR3 contains 14 residues. The chain has TRBV20-1 and TRBJ2-7; 9 positions match TRBD1. The sample consisted of blood. The receptor was derived from a man between 60 and 70 years old in good health. As DNA, the CDR3 is TGCAGTGCTGAAAAGGACAGGGGAGTCTACGAGCAGTACTTC. This gives the protein CSAEKDRGVYEQYF.